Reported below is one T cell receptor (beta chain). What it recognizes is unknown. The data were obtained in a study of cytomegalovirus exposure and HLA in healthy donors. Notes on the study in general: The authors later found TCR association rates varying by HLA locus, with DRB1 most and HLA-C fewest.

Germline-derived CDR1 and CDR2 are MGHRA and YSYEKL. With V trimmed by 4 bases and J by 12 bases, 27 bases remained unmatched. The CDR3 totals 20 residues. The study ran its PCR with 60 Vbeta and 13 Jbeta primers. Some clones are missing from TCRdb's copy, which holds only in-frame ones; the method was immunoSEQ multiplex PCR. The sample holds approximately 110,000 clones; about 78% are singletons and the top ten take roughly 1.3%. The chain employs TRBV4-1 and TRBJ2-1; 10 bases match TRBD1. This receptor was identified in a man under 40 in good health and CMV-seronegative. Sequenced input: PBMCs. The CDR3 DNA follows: TGCGCCAGCAGCCTTGATACGACAGGGGGCGCGCAGCGGCCCTTAGGGGGGCAGTTCTTC. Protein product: CASSLDTTGGAQRPLGGQFF.